This is a list of T cell receptor beta chains from one sample in a study of radiotherapy plus CTLA-4 blockade in lung cancer. Repertoires were generated with immunoSEQ multiplex PCR, while TCRdb's copy carries only in-frame clones and drops some. The repertoire holds 62,000 or so clones, with 65% to 80% as singletons. Sequenced here: peripheral blood, sampled from a patient treated with radiotherapy plus ipilimumab. These receptor sequences come from a human donor with non-small cell lung cancer who had a complete response to radiotherapy plus ipilimumab. CDR3s include the opening cysteine and the closing phenylalanine or tryptophan. The order of the fields is J gene, CDR3 length, clone size, V gene, CDR3 protein. Clone size appears in some rows only: once, few, many, or a class for an expanded clone.

>TRBJ2-3|11|NA|TRBV27
CASSLGGAQYF
>TRBJ1-5|15|NA|TRBV10-3
CAISEIRGGNQPQHF
>TRBJ2-3|16|NA|TRBV4-2
CASSLSVTASTDTQYF
>TRBJ2-6|15|NA|TRBV19
CASSIGGSGANVLTF
>TRBJ1-5|13|NA|TRBV2
CASRVESNQPQHF
>TRBJ2-5|15|NA|TRBV30
CAWSVSLAGGETQYF
>TRBJ1-1|14|NA|TRBV30
CAWSVGTRNTEAFF
>TRBJ2-5|15|few|TRBV10-3
CAISGSSGSSETQYF
>TRBJ2-1|13|NA|TRBV6-6
CASSYGRVDEQFF
>TRBJ2-2|16|NA|TRBV15
CATSTRGQGNTGELFF
>TRBJ2-2|13|NA|TRBV18
CASSPGYAGELFF
>TRBJ2-3|16|NA|TRBV19
CASSSTSGGITDTQYF
>TRBJ1-2|16|NA|TRBV5-4
CASSFPGRARDYGYTF
>TRBJ2-6|15|NA|TRBV5-1
CASSLVGAGANVLTF
>TRBJ1-2|14|NA|TRBV29-1
CSVRTAGVAYGYTF
>TRBJ1-1|15|few|TRBV19
CASSYSGQLNTEAFF